What follows are 24 T cell receptor beta chains derived from one specimen sequenced in a study of shared clonotypes between healthy human individuals. TCRdb's copy holds only in-frame clones and misses some; the assay was immunoSEQ multiplex PCR. Among about 980,000 clones, 60% to 85% were seen once, and the ten largest hold nearly 1.5%. Sequenced: memory CD4+ T cells sorted from blood. Subset in this sample: CD45RA-negative fraction. These receptor sequences come from a man aged 18 to 35 in good health.

The genes are TRBV18 and TRBJ2-3; D might be TRBD2 (5 bases). V shed 5 bases and J shed 4 bases, with 10 bases lying between them. The length of the CDR3 is 13 residues. CDR1 and CDR2 from the germline V gene are KGHSH and LQKENI. The CDR3, as DNA: TGTGCCAGCTCAGAGGGAGTAGCAGATACGCAGTATTTT. Its translation is CASSEGVADTQYF.

The chain joins TRBV5-1 to TRBJ1-4; D not certain. V lost 4 bases, J lost 1 base, and 11 bases lay in between. The V gene's germline CDR1 is SGHRS and CDR2 YFSETQ. The CDR3 is made up of 15 amino acids. The CDR3 is CASSLNLGTNEKLFF. CDR3 nucleotide sequence: TGCGCCAGCAGCCTTAACCTGGGAACTAATGAAAAACTGTTTTTT.

This chain uses TRBV7-2 with TRBJ1-1; 8 bases match TRBD1. Germline lookup yields CDR1 SGHTA and CDR2 FQGNSA. The V gene end was trimmed by 1 base and the J gene end by 11 bases; junction bases not matched to a gene: 6. The CDR3 spans 13 residues. The CDR3 loop reads CASSLDRGSMAFF. Written as DNA, the CDR3 is TGTGCCAGCAGCTTAGACAGGGGGAGTATGGCTTTCTTT.

This chain connects TRBV18 to TRBJ2-5; D remains unclear. The CDR3 sequence is 13 residues long. The V and J ends lost 3 bases and 0 bases respectively, with 5 bases between them. Germline V lookup: CDR1 KGHSH, CDR2 LQKENI. CDR3 sequence (DNA): TGTGCCAGCTCACCTAACAACCAAGAGACCCAGTACTTC. Translation: CASSPNNQETQYF.

This clone was seen a handful of times. The genes are TRBV28 and TRBJ1-1; 10 bases align to TRBD1. Trimming took 5 bases from V and 11 from J; bases not matched to a gene: 5. The germline V gene encodes CDR1 MDHEN and CDR2 SYDVKM. The CDR3 contains 12 residues. The CDR3 is CASSDRGRGAFF. In DNA, the CDR3 is TGTGCCAGCAGTGACAGGGGGCGCGGGGCTTTCTTT.

This clone was picked up one time. A much larger clone lies one base from this, so it may be a read error. The chain has TRBV7-9 and TRBJ2-3; D is uncertain. Germline CDR1 SEHNR, CDR2 FQNEAQ (reference sequence). This CDR3 has 13 residues. V was trimmed by 3 bases and J by 0 bases, leaving 4 bases between them. The CDR3 protein is CASSFVSTDTQYF. CDR3 sequence (DNA): TGTGCCAGCAGCTTTGTGAGCACAGATACGCAGTATTTT.

The chain has TRBV30 and TRBJ1-4; unclear D gene. Germline V lookup: CDR1 GTSNPN, CDR2 SVGIG (reference sequence). This CDR3 spans 15 amino acids. Trimming cost V 4 bases and J 0 bases, with 12 bases left between them. CDR3 sequence: CAWTRNAATNEKLFF. In DNA form, the CDR3 reads TGTGCCTGGACCCGCAACGCTGCAACTAATGAAAAACTGTTTTTT.

The CDR3 region has the DNA TGTGCCAGCTCACCACCGGTAGGGCAGGGTCATGAAAAACTGTTTTTT. This sequence encodes CASSPPVGQGHEKLFF. This chain joins TRBV18 and TRBJ1-4; D is perhaps TRBD1 (5 bases). The V end lost 0 bases, the J end lost 6 bases, and 14 bases lay between the germline ends. Germline V lookup: CDR1 KGHSH, CDR2 LQKENI. The CDR3 length is 16 residues.

The rearrangement links TRBV18 to TRBJ2-5, with 8 bases lining up with TRBD2. This CDR3 has 16 amino acids. Germline values: CDR1 KGHSH, CDR2 LQKENI. The V segment lost 6 bases and the J segment 1 base; nucleotides outside the gene matches: 10. The CDR3 region has the DNA TGTGCCAGCTCGCCGATGCTAGCGGGTGGCCAAGAGACCCAGTACTTC. This sequence encodes CASSPMLAGGQETQYF.

This rearrangement joins TRBV6-5 to TRBJ2-5; TRBD2 is a possible D gene (5 bases). Germline lookup yields CDR1 MNHEY and CDR2 SVGAGI. CDR3 length: 14 residues. The V and J ends lost 3 bases and 7 bases respectively, with 15 bases between them. CDR3 residues: CASSYGELLGTQYF. The CDR3 nucleotides read TGTGCCAGCAGTTATGGGGAGCTACTGGGGACCCAGTACTTC.

This clone was picked up one time. The V call is TRBV10-3, the J call TRBJ1-1, with 8 bases identical to TRBD1. Germline V gives CDR1 ENHRY, CDR2 SYGVKD. Germline trimming cut 3 bases from V and 11 bases from J; bases unmatched to any gene: 14. The CDR3 is made up of 15 amino acids. Here the CDR3 DNA reads TGTGCCATCAGTGACTCAGTCGCCCCAGGGGGCCACGCTTTCTTT. Its translation: CAISDSVAPGGHAFF.

The chain is built from TRBV5-1 and TRBJ1-4, with a tentative D call TRBD1 (6 bases). CDR1 SGHRS and CDR2 YFSETQ come from the germline V gene. V lost 4 bases, J lost 4 bases, and 11 bases lay in between. The CDR3 has 14 amino acids. Here the CDR3 reads CASSRGGDNEKLFF. The CDR3 DNA reads as TGCGCCAGCAGCCGAGGGGGAGATAATGAAAAACTGTTTTTT.

The chain carries TRBV30 and TRBJ1-4, with D possibly TRBD1 on 6 matching bases. Germline V gene lookup returns CDR1 GTSNPN and CDR2 SVGIG (reference sequence). V was shortened by 2 bases and J by 4 bases, with 11 bases between the two germline ends. The CDR3 runs 14 residues. In nucleotides, the CDR3 is TGTGCCTGGAGTATGGACAGACTTAATGAAAAACTGTTTTTT. Translating gives CAWSMDRLNEKLFF.

In its sample, this clone was seen a few times. The chain uses TRBV10-3 and TRBJ1-1; perhaps TRBD1 as D (6 bases). V was clipped by 10 bases and J by 1 base, with 13 bases between them. Germline CDR1 ENHRY, CDR2 SYGVKD. The CDR3 contains 13 residues. CDR3 in DNA: TGTGCCACCCACAGGGAACCGAACACTGAAGCTTTCTTT. Protein: CATHREPNTEAFF.

This clone was seen many times. This chain links TRBV5-1 with TRBJ2-7; 10 bases are a match to TRBD2. In germline, CDR1 is SGHRS, CDR2 YFSETQ. CDR3 size: 14 residues. Unmatched junction bases numbered 3, after V lost 1 base and J lost 5 bases. In nucleotides, the CDR3 is TGCGCCAGCAGCTTGCAAACTAGCGGGAACGAGCAGTACTTC. This codes for CASSLQTSGNEQYF.

This clone was observed once. The chain carries TRBV5-1 and TRBJ2-7; 7 bases are a match to TRBD2. Unmatched junction bases numbered 9, after V lost 0 bases and J lost 3 bases. Germline loops: CDR1 SGHRS, CDR2 YFSETQ. The CDR3 length is 16 residues. The CDR3 is CASSLAVREGSYEQYF. DNA for the CDR3: TGCGCCAGCAGCTTGGCGGTCAGGGAGGGAAGCTACGAGCAGTACTTC.

V usage is TRBV27 and J usage is TRBJ1-5; 7 bases match TRBD1. The V and J ends lost 3 bases and 5 bases, in that order; junction bases with no gene match: 4. This CDR3 spans 14 amino acids. Germline assignment: CDR1 MNHEY and CDR2 SMNVEV (reference sequence). The CDR3 sequence is CASSFKGADQPQHF. The DNA of the CDR3 is TGTGCCAGCAGTTTTAAGGGGGCGGATCAGCCCCAGCATTTT.

The chain carries TRBV9 and TRBJ1-5; a possible D gene is TRBD1 (6 bases). Germline V gene sequence: CDR1 SGDLS, CDR2 YYNGEE. The CDR3 contains 16 residues. Trimming took 5 bases from V and 2 from J, leaving 17 bases between them. The CDR3 DNA reads as TGTGCCAGCAGGGGGACACTTAACTGGGGCAATCAGCCCCAGCATTTT. Protein product: CASRGTLNWGNQPQHF.

Concerning this clone: Other DNA variants within this sample encode the same CDR3. The V call is TRBV11-2, the J call TRBJ2-3; 8 bases line up with TRBD2. The CDR3 is 15 residues long. Germline V CDR1 and CDR2: SGHAT, FQNNGV. V lost 0 bases, J lost 2 bases, and 1 base stayed unmatched. CDR3 nucleotide sequence: TGTGCCAGCAGCTTAGACGGGAGGGTCACAGATACGCAGTATTTT. It translates to CASSLDGRVTDTQYF.

V gene TRBV7-2 combines with J gene TRBJ1-5, with unresolved D. The CDR3 spans 12 residues. CDR1 and CDR2 from the germline V gene are SGHTA and FQGNSA. V was clipped by 7 bases and J by 6 bases, with 10 bases between them. CDR3 sequence reads: CASTILGQPQHF. The CDR3 DNA follows: TGTGCCAGCACAATTTTAGGTCAGCCCCAGCATTTT.

The chain combines TRBV7-8 with TRBJ2-7; a weak D match, TRBD2 (6 bases). The germline V gene encodes CDR1 SGHVS and CDR2 FQNEAQ. The ends were cut back, 3 bases at V and 6 bases at J, with 12 bases in the middle. The CDR3 extends over 13 amino acids. The CDR3 DNA follows: TGTGCCAGCAGCTTTCTGGGGAGGACCGAGCAGTACTTC. This encodes CASSFLGRTEQYF. Full variable domain (remainder filled in from reference TRBV7-8 and TRBJ2-7): GAGVSQSPRYKVAKRGQDVALRCDPISGHVSLFWYQQALGQGPEFLTYFQNEAQLDKSGLPSDRFFAERPEGSVSTLKIQRTQQEDSAVYLCASSFLGRTEQYFGPGTRLTVT.

The rearrangement joins TRBV5-1 to TRBJ1-6; 9 nucleotides line up with TRBD1. Germline-derived CDR1 and CDR2 are SGHRS and YFSETQ. Trimming took 4 bases from V and 7 from J; bases not matched to a gene: 12. This CDR3 has 17 amino acids. The CDR3 DNA is TGCGCCAGCAGCGTTTCCTCTCCGGGACAGGGAAATTCACCCCTCCACTTT. It translates to CASSVSSPGQGNSPLHF.

This clone was seen a few times. The chain combines TRBV10-1 with TRBJ2-2, with 7 positions matching TRBD2. The CDR3 is made up of 15 amino acids. The germline CDR1 and CDR2 sequences are WNHNN and SYGVQD (reference sequence). The V and J ends lost 4 bases and 1 base, in that order; junction bases with no gene match: 3. The CDR3 region is CASSGPSGNTGELFF. CDR3 nucleotides: TGCGCCAGCAGTGGTCCTAGCGGGAACACCGGGGAGCTGTTTTTT.

The rearrangement links TRBV6-4 to TRBJ1-1; D call uncertain. The CDR3 contains 14 residues. Trimming pared 6 bases from V and 1 base from J, leaving 12 bases between. Per germline, CDR1 MRHNA and CDR2 SNTAGT. The CDR3 DNA reads as TGTGCCAGCAGCCCAAGTTCGGGGAACACTGAAGCTTTCTTT. Protein: CASSPSSGNTEAFF.